The 5 T cell receptor beta chains listed next were all sequenced from one sample in a study of OX40 agonist ivuxolimab in advanced cancers. The protocol was immunoSEQ multiplex PCR, while the TCRdb copy is restricted to in-frame clones and leaves out a portion. Here the sample spans tens of thousands of clones, over 75% being singletons. The material sequenced was CD4+ or CD8+ T cells sorted from blood, taken in a trial of the OX40 agonist ivuxolimab. The receptors derive from an adult with an advanced solid tumor such as melanoma, head and neck, liver or kidney cancer.

The chain has TRBV28 and TRBJ2-5, with D possibly being TRBD2 (6 bases). V shed 3 bases and J shed 0 bases, with 8 bases lying between them. Germline loops: CDR1 MDHEN, CDR2 SYDVKM. CDR3 length: 14 residues. CDR3: CASSLTGDQETQYF. CDR3 in DNA: TGTGCCAGCAGTTTGACGGGGGACCAAGAGACCCAGTACTTC.

This chain connects TRBV30 to TRBJ2-1; 15 bases align to TRBD2. The junction had 9 bases not matched to a gene; V was cut back by 5 bases and J by 4 bases. The germline gives CDR1 GTSNPN, CDR2 SVGIG (reference sequence). The CDR3 totals 17 residues. CDR3 DNA: TGTGCCTGGGGGGGACTAGCGGGAGGCGTGGGTTACAATGAGCAGTTCTTC. This codes for CAWGGLAGGVGYNEQFF.

This chain uses TRBV9 with TRBJ2-3; the match to TRBD1 covers 9 bases. The CDR3 spans 15 residues. Per the germline V gene, CDR1 is SGDLS and CDR2 is YYNGEE. The V segment lost 3 bases and the J segment 5 bases; nucleotides outside the gene matches: 7. Here the CDR3 DNA reads TGTGCCAGCAGCGCGGGACAGGGAAGGGGAGATACGCAGTATTTT. This sequence encodes CASSAGQGRGDTQYF.

This clone was seen once. The CDR3 region has the DNA TGTGCCAGCAGTAGCCGTCGAGAAGAGACCCAGTACTTC. Its translation: CASSSRREETQYF. The chain joins TRBV27 to TRBJ2-5; D is undetermined. CDR1 is MNHEY and CDR2 is SMNVEV in the germline V gene (reference sequence). V was cut by 5 bases and J by 3 bases, with 10 bases left in between. This CDR3 is 13 amino acids long.

This clone was detected only once. CDR3 protein: CASSQEGGGNREQYF. Here the CDR3 DNA reads TGTGCCAGCAGCCAAGAGGGGGGCGGGAATAGAGAGCAGTACTTC. This chain links TRBV4-2 with TRBJ2-7; D possibly uses TRBD1 or TRBD2 (6 bases each). CDR3 length: 15 residues. The V end was cut by 0 bases, the J end by 7 bases, with 16 bases between. Germline CDR1 and CDR2: LGHNA and YNFKEQ.